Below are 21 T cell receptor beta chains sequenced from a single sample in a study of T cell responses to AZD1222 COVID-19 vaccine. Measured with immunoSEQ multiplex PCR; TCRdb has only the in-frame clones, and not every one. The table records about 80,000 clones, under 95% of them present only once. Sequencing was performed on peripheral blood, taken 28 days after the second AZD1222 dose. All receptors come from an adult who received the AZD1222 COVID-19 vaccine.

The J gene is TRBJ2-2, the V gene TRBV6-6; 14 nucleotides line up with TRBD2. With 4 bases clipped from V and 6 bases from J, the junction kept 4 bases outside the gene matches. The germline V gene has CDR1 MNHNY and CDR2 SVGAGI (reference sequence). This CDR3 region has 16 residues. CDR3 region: CASSSGLAGAAGELFF. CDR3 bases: TGTGCCAGCAGTTCGGGACTAGCGGGAGCGGCCGGGGAGCTGTTTTTT.

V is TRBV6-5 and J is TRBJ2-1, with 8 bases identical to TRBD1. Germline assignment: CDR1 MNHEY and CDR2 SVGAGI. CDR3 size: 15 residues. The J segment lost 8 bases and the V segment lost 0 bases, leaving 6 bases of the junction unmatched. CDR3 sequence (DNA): TGTGCCAGCAGTTACTCGGGGCAGGGGGCCGATGAGCAGTTCTTC. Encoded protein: CASSYSGQGADEQFF.

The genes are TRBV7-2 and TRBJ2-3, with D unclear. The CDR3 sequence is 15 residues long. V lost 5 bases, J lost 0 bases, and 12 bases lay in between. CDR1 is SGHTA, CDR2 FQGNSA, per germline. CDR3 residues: CASSLDGTSTDTQYF. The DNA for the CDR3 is TGTGCCAGCAGCCTAGACGGAACTAGCACAGATACGCAGTATTTT.

The CDR3 region is CASSVGAQFGNTIYF. CDR3 sequence (DNA): TGTGCCAGCAGCGTAGGGGCACAGTTTGGAAACACCATATATTTT. The V call is TRBV9, the J call TRBJ1-3; D uncertain. The germline gives CDR1 SGDLS, CDR2 YYNGEE. Trimming stripped 0 bases from V and 3 bases from J, with 10 bases between. CDR3 length: 15 residues.

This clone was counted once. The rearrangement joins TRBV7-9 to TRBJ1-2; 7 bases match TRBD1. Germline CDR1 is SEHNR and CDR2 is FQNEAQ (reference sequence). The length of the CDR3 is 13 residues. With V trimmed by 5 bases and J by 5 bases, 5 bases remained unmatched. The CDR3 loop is CASSTTGEYGYTF. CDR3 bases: TGTGCCAGCAGCACTACAGGGGAGTATGGCTACACCTTC.

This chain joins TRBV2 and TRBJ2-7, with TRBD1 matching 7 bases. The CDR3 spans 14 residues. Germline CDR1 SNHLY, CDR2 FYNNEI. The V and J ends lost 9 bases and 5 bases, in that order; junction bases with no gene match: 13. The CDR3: CASGGSTGRDEQYF. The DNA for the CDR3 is TGTGCCAGTGGGGGTTCGACAGGGCGAGACGAGCAGTACTTC.

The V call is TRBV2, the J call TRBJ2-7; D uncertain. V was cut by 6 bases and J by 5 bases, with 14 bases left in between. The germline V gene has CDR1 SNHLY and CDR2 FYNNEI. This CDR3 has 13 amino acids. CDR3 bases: TGTGCCAGCAGACACGAGCCAAACGACGAGCAGTACTTC. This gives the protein CASRHEPNDEQYF. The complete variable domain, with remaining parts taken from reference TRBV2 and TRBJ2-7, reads EPEVTQTPSHQVTQMGQEVILRCVPISNHLYFYWYRQILGQKVEFLVSFYNNEISEKSEIFDDQFSVERPDGSNFTLKIRSTKLEDSAMYFCASRHEPNDEQYFGPGTRLTVT.

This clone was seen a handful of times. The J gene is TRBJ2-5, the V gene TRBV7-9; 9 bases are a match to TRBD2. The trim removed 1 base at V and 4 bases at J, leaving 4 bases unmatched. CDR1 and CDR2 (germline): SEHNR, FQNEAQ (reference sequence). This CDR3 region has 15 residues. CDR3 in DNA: TGTGCCAGCAGCTTAGACGCGGGAGGGGGAGAGACCCAGTACTTC. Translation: CASSLDAGGGETQYF. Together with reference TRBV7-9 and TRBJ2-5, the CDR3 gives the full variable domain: DTGVSQNPRHKITKRGQNVTFRCDPISEHNRLYWYRQTLGQGPEFLTYFQNEAQLEKSRLLSDRFSAERPKGSFSTLEIQRTEQGDSAMYLCASSLDAGGGETQYFGPGTRLLVL.

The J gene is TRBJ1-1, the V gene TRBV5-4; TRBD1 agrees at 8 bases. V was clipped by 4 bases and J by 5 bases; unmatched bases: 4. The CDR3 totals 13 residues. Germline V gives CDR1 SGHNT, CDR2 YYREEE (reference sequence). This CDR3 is CASSTGQATEAFF. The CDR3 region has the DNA TGTGCCAGCAGCACGGGACAGGCAACTGAAGCTTTCTTT.

The CDR3 loop is CASSPRTGRNTEAFF. The CDR3 DNA reads TGTGCCAGCAGCCCAAGGACAGGGCGGAACACTGAAGCTTTCTTT. The chain recombines TRBV28 with TRBJ1-1, with TRBD1 matching 8 bases. With 6 bases clipped from V and 1 base from J, the junction kept 7 bases outside the gene matches. Germline loops: CDR1 MDHEN, CDR2 SYDVKM. This CDR3 is built from 15 residues.

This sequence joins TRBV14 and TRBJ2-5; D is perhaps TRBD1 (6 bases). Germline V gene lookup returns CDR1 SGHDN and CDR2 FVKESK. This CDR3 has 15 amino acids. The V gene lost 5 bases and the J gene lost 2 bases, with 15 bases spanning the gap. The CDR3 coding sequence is TGTGCCAGCAGCAAATACAGGGCAGGGCAAGAGACCCAGTACTTC. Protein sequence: CASSKYRAGQETQYF.

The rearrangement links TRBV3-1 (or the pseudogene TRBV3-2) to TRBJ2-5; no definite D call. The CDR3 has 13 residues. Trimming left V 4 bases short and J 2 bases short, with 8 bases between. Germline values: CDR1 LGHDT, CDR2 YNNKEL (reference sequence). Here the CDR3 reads CASSRPAQETQYF. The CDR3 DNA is TGTGCCAGCAGCCGCCCAGCGCAAGAGACCCAGTACTTC.

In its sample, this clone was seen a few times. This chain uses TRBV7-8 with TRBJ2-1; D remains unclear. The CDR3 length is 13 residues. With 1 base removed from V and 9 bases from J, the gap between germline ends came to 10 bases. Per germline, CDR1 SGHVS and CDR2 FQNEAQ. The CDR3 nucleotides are TGTGCCAGCAGCTTAGGAGGTGGTGTTGAGCAGTTCTTC. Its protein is CASSLGGGVEQFF.

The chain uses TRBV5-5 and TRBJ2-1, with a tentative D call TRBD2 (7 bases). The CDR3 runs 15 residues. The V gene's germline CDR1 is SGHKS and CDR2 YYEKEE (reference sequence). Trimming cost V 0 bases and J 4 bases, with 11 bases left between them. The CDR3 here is CASSLEGGVYNEQFF. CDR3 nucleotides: TGTGCCAGCAGCTTGGAAGGGGGGGTTTACAATGAGCAGTTCTTC.

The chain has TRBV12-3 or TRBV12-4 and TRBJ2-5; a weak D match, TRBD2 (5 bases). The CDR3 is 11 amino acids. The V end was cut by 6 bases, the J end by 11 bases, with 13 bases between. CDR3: CASSLGSGQYF. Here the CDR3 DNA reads TGTGCCAGCAGCCTGGGGAGTGGTCAGTACTTC.

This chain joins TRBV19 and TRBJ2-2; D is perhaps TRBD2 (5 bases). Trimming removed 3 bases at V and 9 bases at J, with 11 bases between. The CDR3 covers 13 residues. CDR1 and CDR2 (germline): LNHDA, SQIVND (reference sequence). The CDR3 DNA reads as TGTGCCAGTAGTATTGAGGGAACCTGGGAGCTGTTTTTT. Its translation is CASSIEGTWELFF.

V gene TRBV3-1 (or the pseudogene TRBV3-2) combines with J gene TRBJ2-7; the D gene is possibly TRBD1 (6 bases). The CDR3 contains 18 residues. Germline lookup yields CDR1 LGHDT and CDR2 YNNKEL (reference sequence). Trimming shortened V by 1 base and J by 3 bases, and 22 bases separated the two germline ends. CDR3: CASSQVGAGEKGSYEQYF. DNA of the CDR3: TGTGCCAGCAGCCAAGTGGGGGCCGGCGAGAAGGGAAGCTACGAGCAGTACTTC.

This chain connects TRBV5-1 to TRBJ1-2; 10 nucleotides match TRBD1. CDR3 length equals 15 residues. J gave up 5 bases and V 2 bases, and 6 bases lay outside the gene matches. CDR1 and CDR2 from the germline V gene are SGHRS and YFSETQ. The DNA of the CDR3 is TGCGCCAGCAGCTTCTACCGGGACAGGGGATATGGCTACACCTTC. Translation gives CASSFYRDRGYGYTF.

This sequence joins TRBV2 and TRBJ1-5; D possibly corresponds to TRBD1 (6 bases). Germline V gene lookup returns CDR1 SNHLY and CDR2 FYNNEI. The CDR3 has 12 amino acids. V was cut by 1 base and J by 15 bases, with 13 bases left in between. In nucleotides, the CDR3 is TGTGCCAGCAGTGAAGGGGGGGCCAACGGGCATTTT. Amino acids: CASSEGGANGHF.

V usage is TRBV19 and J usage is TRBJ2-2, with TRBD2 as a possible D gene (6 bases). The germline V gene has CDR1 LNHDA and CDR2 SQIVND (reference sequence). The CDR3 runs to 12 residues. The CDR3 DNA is TGTGCTACGGGGAGGACCACCGGGGAGCTGTTTTTT. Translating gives CATGRTTGELFF.

CDR3 in DNA: TGCGCCAGCAGCTTAACAGGGGGCTCAATTAATGAGCAGTTCTTC. Residues: CASSLTGGSINEQFF. This sequence joins TRBV5-1 and TRBJ2-1; TRBD1 agrees at 9 bases. This CDR3 spans 15 amino acids. Germline-derived CDR1 and CDR2 are SGHRS and YFSETQ. With V trimmed by 2 bases and J by 7 bases, 7 bases remained unmatched.